Described below is a single TCR beta chain sequence and its context. This clonotype showed up just a few times. Its binding antigen is unknown. One end of the junction varies from germline; a read error may be responsible. The record originates from a study of breast tumors, draining lymph nodes, adjacent tissues (TCRdb year 2016). The study in broad terms: In breast cancer patients, the study compared the TCR beta repertoires of tumor, adjacent nontumor tissue and axillary lymph nodes. In human breast cancer, the study set out to evaluate how tumor, surrounding tissue and draining lymph node repertoires relate to one another and whether T cells may move between these sites. Overall study outcomes, separate from this receptor: Tumor T-cell repertoires showed less diversity than lymph node repertoires and more diversity than nontumor tissue repertoires, and tumor T-cell repertoires showed preferential V and J gene usage. In luminal-like breast cancer, tumor and nontumor tissue repertoires resembled each other significantly more than in basal-like breast cancer. The conclusion that tumor T cells originate in lymph nodes was framed as consistent with a hypothesis rather than directly demonstrated. The data were considered consistent with most tumor T cells being derived from the lymph node and subsequently expanding within tumor tissue.

For sequencing, an Illumina HiSeq 2000 was employed. Multiplex PCR amplification was used to build the TCR beta chain libraries. The amplified TCR beta chain products were analyzed by high-throughput sequencing. TCRdb passed the public sequencing reads through fastp at Q25 and MiXCR, retaining productive beta sequences. CDR3 protein sequences are deduplicated, and each keeps its most common genes and DNA. Within this sample are more than 50,000 distinct CDR3 sequences, with 40% to 45% of them counted one time only. Around 8% of the sample is taken by the ten largest. The germline V gene (reference sequence) sets CDR1 to SSHAT and CDR2 to FNYEAQ. Including cysteine and phenylalanine, the CDR3 has 14 amino acids. The kept DNA is CDR3 alone, 42 bases in frame from the first base.

The material sequenced was breast tumor tissue. This clonotype was sampled from a female donor with breast cancer. Some clones in this sample may be carry-over from other donors' samples. The sequence joins TRBV7-7 to TRBJ2-5, with TRBD2 identical over 13 junction bases. CDR3 region: CASSSGLAGETQYF. DNA sequence: TGTGCTAGCAGCTCGGGACTAGCGGGGGAGACCCAGTACTTC.